This TCR beta chain originates from a study of identifying expanded T cells in peripheral blood. Whole-study findings and limits: Clone count variance between approximately two-week samples rose with total template count. Over about two and four weeks, about 15 and 19 clones changed, versus more than 1 between replicates.

Concerning this clone: Its antigen is as yet unknown.

During the collection period, no donor immune events like infections were recorded. The CDR3 totals 13 residues. Germline CDR1 MDHEN, CDR2 SYDVKM. With 6 bases removed from V and 6 bases from J, the gap between germline ends came to 15 bases. Sequencing was performed with immunoSEQ multiplex PCR; in TCRdb, only in-frame clones are kept and a portion is missing. The table records about 58,000 clones, approximately 89% of them present only once. The rearrangement joins TRBV28 to TRBJ2-7; D may be TRBD1 (5 bases). Sequenced sample: blood. The receptor comes from a person between 18 and 75 years old in good health. The CDR3 is CASSLGQGIEQYF. Written as DNA, the CDR3 is TGTGCCAGCAGCTTAGGCCAGGGTATCGAGCAGTACTTC. The variable domain in full, completed from reference TRBV28 and TRBJ2-7, reads DVKVTQSSRYLVKRTGEKVFLECVQDMDHENMFWYRQDPGLGLRLIYFSYDVKMKEKGDIPEGYSVSREKKERFSLILESASTNQTSMYLCASSLGQGIEQYFGPGTRLTVT.